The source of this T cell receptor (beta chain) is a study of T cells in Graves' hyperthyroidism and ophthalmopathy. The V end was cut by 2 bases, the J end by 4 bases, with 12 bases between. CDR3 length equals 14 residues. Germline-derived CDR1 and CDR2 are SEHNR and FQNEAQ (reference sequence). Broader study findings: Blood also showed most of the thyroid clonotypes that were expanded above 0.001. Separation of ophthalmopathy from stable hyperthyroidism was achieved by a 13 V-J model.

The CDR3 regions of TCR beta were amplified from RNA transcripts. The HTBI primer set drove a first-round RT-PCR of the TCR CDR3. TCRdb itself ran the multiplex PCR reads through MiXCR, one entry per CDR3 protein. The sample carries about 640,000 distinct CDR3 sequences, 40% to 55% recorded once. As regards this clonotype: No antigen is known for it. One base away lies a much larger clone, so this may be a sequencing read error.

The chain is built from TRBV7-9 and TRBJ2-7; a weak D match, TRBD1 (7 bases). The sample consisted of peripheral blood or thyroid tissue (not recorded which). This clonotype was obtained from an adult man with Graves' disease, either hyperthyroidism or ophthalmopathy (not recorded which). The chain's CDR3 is CASSLSAGGYEQYF. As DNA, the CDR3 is TGTGCCAGCAGCTTATCGGCAGGGGGGTACGAGCAGTACTTC. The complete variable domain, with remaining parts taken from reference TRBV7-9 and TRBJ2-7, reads DTGVSQNPRHKITKRGQNVTFRCDPISEHNRLYWYRQTLGQGPEFLTYFQNEAQLEKSRLLSDRFSAERPKGSFSTLEIQRTEQGDSAMYLCASSLSAGGYEQYFGPGTRLTVT.